This T cell receptor (beta chain) was found in a study of cytomegalovirus exposure and HLA in healthy donors. The study's findings and limits: A later analysis showed HLA-associated TCR beta chains outstripping equally common others in clonal expansion. With DRB1 most and HLA-C fewest, TCR association rates differed between HLA loci in a later analysis.

The germline gives CDR1 MGHRA, CDR2 YSYEKL. The length of the CDR3 is 14 residues. Losses at the gene ends were 3 bases for V and 10 bases for J; bases not matched to a gene: 11. This PCR relied on a set of 60 Vbeta primers and 13 Jbeta primers. Assay: immunoSEQ multiplex PCR; the TCRdb copy retains only in-frame clones and omits some. This table has 110,000 to 150,000 clones, 70% appearing once. About this clone: Its antigen remains unidentified.

V usage is TRBV4-1 and J usage is TRBJ1-2; 7 bases line up with TRBD1. The clonotype originates from a woman in her thirties in good health and CMV-seronegative. Sequences were obtained from PBMCs. CDR3: CASSQVTTGMDYTF. In DNA form, the CDR3 reads TGCGCCAGCAGCCAGGTTACGACAGGGATGGACTACACCTTC.